The next 28 T cell receptor beta chains were all read from a single sample in a study of CD8+ T cells in alopecia areata. The sample's treatment: oral pan-JAK inhibitor, 5-10 mg twice daily. Sequencing relied on a cDNA template that was reverse transcribed from extracted RNA. Clones were sequenced by immunoSEQ multiplex PCR, and TCRdb holds only the in-frame ones, with some missing. The table lists 140,000 to 150,000 clones, less than 70% of them singletons. Sequenced material: CD8+ T cells sorted from blood, taken at week 4, from a patient treated with tofacitinib. The receptors shown here come from a human donor with alopecia areata.

This clone was recorded once. The gene calls are TRBV2 and TRBJ2-1; TRBD1 aligns across 8 bases. This CDR3 has 15 amino acids. V gave up 3 bases and J gave up 7 bases; unmatched junction bases: 8. CDR1 is SNHLY, CDR2 FYNNEI, per germline. CDR3 in DNA: TGTGCCAGCAGTGATCGACAGGGGATCTTGAATGAGCAGTTCTTC. Amino acids: CASSDRQGILNEQFF.

This chain links TRBV27 with TRBJ2-3, with TRBD2 matching over 8 bases. Germline loops: CDR1 MNHEY, CDR2 SMNVEV (reference sequence). J was trimmed by 1 base and V by 5 bases; bases with no gene match: 8. This CDR3 has 16 residues. The chain's CDR3 is CASSPRTSLRTDTQYF. The CDR3, as DNA: TGTGCCAGCAGTCCCCGGACTAGCCTACGCACAGATACGCAGTATTTT.

On this clone itself: A much larger clonotype is one base distant, so this may be a read error. As DNA, the CDR3 is TGTGCCAGCAGTGCCGGGACTAGCGGCACAGATACGCAGTATTTT. Encoded protein: CASSAGTSGTDTQYF. The rearrangement joins TRBV2 to TRBJ2-3, with 10 nucleotides matching TRBD2. Germline assignment: CDR1 SNHLY and CDR2 FYNNEI. This CDR3 is 15 amino acids long. V was clipped by 4 bases and J by 1 base; unmatched bases: 2. The variable domain in full, completed from reference TRBV2 and TRBJ2-3, reads EPEVTQTPSHQVTQMGQEVILRCVPISNHLYFYWYRQILGQKVEFLVSFYNNEISEKSEIFDDQFSVERPDGSNFTLKIRSTKLEDSAMYFCASSAGTSGTDTQYFGPGTRLTVL.

The sample holds a few counts of this clone. This CDR3 is CASSIIYRPANQPQHF. In DNA form, the CDR3 reads TGTGCCAGTAGTATAATCTATAGACCTGCCAATCAGCCCCAGCATTTT. The chain carries TRBV19 and TRBJ1-5; the D is unclear. The V and J ends lost 2 bases and 3 bases respectively, with 14 bases between them. This CDR3 spans 16 amino acids. Germline V lookup: CDR1 LNHDA, CDR2 SQIVND (reference sequence).

This clone occurred many times. This sample includes further DNA sequences coding for the same CDR3. The V call is TRBV7-9, the J call TRBJ1-1; D unclear. Germline assignment: CDR1 SEHNR and CDR2 FQNEAQ (reference sequence). This CDR3 comprises 14 residues. V lost 5 bases to trimming and J lost 4 bases, with 14 bases between them. CDR3: CASSPGLLGTEAFF. In DNA form, the CDR3 reads TGTGCCAGCAGCCCGGGGTTGTTGGGCACTGAAGCTTTCTTT.

The V gene is TRBV15, the J gene TRBJ2-5; TRBD1 matches 7 bases. This CDR3 region has 13 residues. The J segment lost 5 bases and the V segment lost 3 bases, leaving 3 bases of the junction unmatched. From germline, CDR1 is LNHNV and CDR2 YYDKDF (reference sequence). CDR3 sequence: CATSSTRGETQYF. The CDR3 DNA follows: TGTGCCACCAGCAGCACCAGGGGGGAGACCCAGTACTTC.

This sequence joins TRBV5-6 and TRBJ1-5; a possible D gene is TRBD1 (5 bases). The germline V gene has CDR1 SGHDT and CDR2 YYEEEE. CDR3 length equals 16 residues. Trimming removed 1 base at V and 2 bases at J, with 13 bases between. CDR3: CASSLMGEGGNQPQHF. CDR3 DNA: TGTGCCAGCAGCTTGATGGGGGAAGGGGGCAATCAGCCCCAGCATTTT.

This chain joins TRBV19 and TRBJ1-5, with D possibly being TRBD1 (6 bases). The CDR3 is 14 residues long. V lost 2 bases, J lost 6 bases, and 11 bases lay in between. Germline assignment: CDR1 LNHDA and CDR2 SQIVND (reference sequence). This CDR3 reads CASSIRDIGQPQHF. The CDR3 coding sequence is TGTGCCAGTAGTATAAGGGACATAGGTCAGCCCCAGCATTTT.

The chain couples TRBV13 to TRBJ1-4; 8 bases line up with TRBD1. The CDR3 runs 14 residues. Germline trimming cut 4 bases from V and 7 bases from J; bases unmatched to any gene: 5. Germline loops: CDR1 PRHDT, CDR2 FYEKMQ (reference sequence). The CDR3 DNA reads as TGTGCCAGCAGCTCCGGCAGGGGGCTTGAAAAACTGTTTTTT. Residues: CASSSGRGLEKLFF.

At least ten counts were recorded for this clone. This chain joins TRBV7-3 and TRBJ2-2; D gene uncertain. V was clipped by 4 bases and J by 5 bases, with 23 bases between them. In germline, CDR1 is SGHTA, CDR2 FQGTGA. The CDR3 loop spans 18 amino acids. CDR3 amino acids: CASSSAGSSVPTTGELFF. The CDR3 DNA reads TGTGCCAGCAGCTCCGCCGGTAGCAGCGTACCCACGACCGGGGAGCTGTTTTTT. The whole variable domain, remainder taken from reference TRBV7-3 and TRBJ2-2, is GAGVSQTPSNKVTEKGKYVELRCDPISGHTALYWYRQSLGQGPEFLIYFQGTGAADDSGLPNDRFFAVRPEGSVSTLKIQRTERGDSAVYLCASSSAGSSVPTTGELFFGEGSRLTVL.

This clone has more than one count but fewer than ten. This chain uses TRBV6-5 with TRBJ2-7; 9 bases align to TRBD1. Losses at the gene ends were 5 bases for V and 6 bases for J; bases not matched to a gene: 2. Germline values: CDR1 MNHEY, CDR2 SVGAGI. The CDR3 sequence is 12 residues long. This CDR3 is CASSGTGIEQYF. DNA for the CDR3: TGTGCCAGCAGTGGGACAGGGATCGAGCAGTACTTC.

Remarks on this clone: Other DNA sequences in the same sample also yield this CDR3. V is TRBV30 and J is TRBJ2-5, with 9 bases identical to TRBD2. V was clipped by 0 bases and J by 2 bases; unmatched bases: 4. The germline V gene has CDR1 GTSNPN and CDR2 SVGIG (reference sequence). This CDR3 is built from 15 residues. CDR3 region: CAWSVSGGPQETQYF. DNA of the CDR3: TGTGCCTGGAGTGTAAGCGGGGGGCCGCAAGAGACCCAGTACTTC.

The sample holds a few counts of this clone. V gene TRBV11-1 combines with J gene TRBJ1-3; no clear D gene. This CDR3 spans 15 amino acids. Germline V gene data show CDR1 as SGHAT and CDR2 as FQDESV (reference sequence). Trimming removed 0 bases at V and 2 bases at J, with 8 bases between. CDR3 protein: CASSLAGGTGNTIYF. The CDR3 DNA is TGTGCCAGCAGCTTAGCCGGAGGAACTGGAAACACCATATATTTT.

This sequence joins TRBV13 and TRBJ2-7; D is perhaps TRBD2 (6 bases). V dropped 5 bases and J dropped 4 bases, with 18 bases sitting between them. Per germline, CDR1 PRHDT and CDR2 FYEKMQ (reference sequence). CDR3 length equals 15 residues. For the CDR3, the DNA is TGTGCCAGCAGCGGGGACTCACCCAAAGGTTACGAGCAGTACTTC. Its translation: CASSGDSPKGYEQYF.

This chain uses TRBV29-1 with TRBJ1-2, with TRBD1 as a possible D gene (5 bases). Germline CDR1 SQVTM, CDR2 ANQGSEA. The germline V and J ends were trimmed by 7 bases and 6 bases, with 9 bases remaining between them. This CDR3 contains 10 residues. In DNA, the CDR3 is TGCAGCGCCCAGGGAAATGGCTACACCTTC. This translates into CSAQGNGYTF.

This sequence joins TRBV29-1 and TRBJ2-1; TRBD1 might be the D (6 bases). CDR3 length: 13 amino acids. Germline V gene data show CDR1 as SQVTM and CDR2 as ANQGSEA. V gave up 1 base and J gave up 8 bases, with 12 bases separating them. CDR3 residues: CSVEGSRGDEQFF. In nucleotides, the CDR3 is TGCAGCGTTGAAGGAAGCAGGGGCGATGAGCAGTTCTTC.

A few counts support this clone. The rearrangement joins TRBV2 to TRBJ1-6; D is possibly TRBD1 (6 bases). V gave up 6 bases and J gave up 7 bases, with 16 bases separating them. CDR1 SNHLY and CDR2 FYNNEI come from the germline V gene. The CDR3 is 15 residues long. The CDR3 DNA reads TGTGCCAGCAGGACCAGGGGAGAGGAGAATTCACCCCTCCACTTT. This translates into CASRTRGEENSPLHF. The full variable domain, with the rest looked up from reference TRBV2 and TRBJ1-6, is EPEVTQTPSHQVTQMGQEVILRCVPISNHLYFYWYRQILGQKVEFLVSFYNNEISEKSEIFDDQFSVERPDGSNFTLKIRSTKLEDSAMYFCASRTRGEENSPLHFGNGTRLTVT.

V is TRBV15 and J is TRBJ1-5; tentative D call: TRBD1 (5 bases). V was trimmed by 1 base and J by 4 bases, leaving 14 bases between them. The germline CDR1 and CDR2 sequences are LNHNV and YYDKDF (reference sequence). This CDR3 has 16 residues. CDR3 region: CATSRGRGRENQPQHF. In nucleotides, the CDR3 is TGTGCCACCAGCAGAGGCCGGGGGAGGGAGAATCAGCCCCAGCATTTT.

The chain employs TRBV6-1 and TRBJ1-5, with a tentative D call TRBD1 (6 bases). The germline V and J ends were trimmed by 2 bases and 0 bases, with 23 bases remaining between them. This CDR3 is built from 20 residues. CDR1 and CDR2 (germline): MNHNS, SASEGT. The CDR3 loop reads CASSENRQWDIMYSNQPQHF. CDR3 DNA sequence: TGTGCCAGCAGTGAAAATCGACAGTGGGACATAATGTATAGCAATCAGCCCCAGCATTTT.

Written as DNA, the CDR3 is TGTGCCAGCAGCAAAGATCGGGGCCCGAACCCTGAAGCTTTCTTT. Translated, it gives CASSKDRGPNPEAFF. J is TRBJ1-1 and V is TRBV21-1. TRBV21-1 is deemed a pseudogene. The CDR3 spans 15 residues.

The chain employs TRBV5-1 and TRBJ1-1, with D possibly TRBD1 on 5 matching bases. Germline V CDR1 and CDR2: SGHRS, YFSETQ. V gave up 2 bases and J gave up 4 bases, with 9 bases separating them. The CDR3 consists of 13 residues. The CDR3 region has the DNA TGCGCCAGCAGCTTCGGGCAGGGCACTGAAGCTTTCTTT. This gives the protein CASSFGQGTEAFF.

Remarks on this clone: Other DNA sequences of this sample code for an identical CDR3. The V call is TRBV5-6, the J call TRBJ1-5, with TRBD1 as a possible D gene (5 bases). Germline CDR1 SGHDT, CDR2 YYEEEE. V was pared by 0 bases and J by 2 bases, with 12 bases between. This CDR3 spans 16 amino acids. Here the CDR3 reads CASSLGAGGGNQPQHF. The CDR3 nucleotides are TGTGCCAGCAGCTTGGGTGCGGGGGGAGGCAATCAGCCCCAGCATTTT.

The rearrangement links TRBV13 to TRBJ2-7; D possibly corresponds to TRBD1 (6 bases). CDR1 and CDR2 (germline): PRHDT, FYEKMQ (reference sequence). Trimming left V 5 bases short and J 0 bases short, with 8 bases between. The CDR3 length is 13 residues. For the CDR3, the DNA is TGTGCCAGCAGCCTACAGGGCTCCTACGAGCAGTACTTC. This sequence encodes CASSLQGSYEQYF.

The rearrangement joins TRBV14 to TRBJ2-7; D possibly uses TRBD1 or TRBD2 (5 bases each). The V end lost 5 bases, the J end lost 0 bases, and 14 bases lay between the germline ends. Germline CDR1 and CDR2: SGHDN and FVKESK. The CDR3 spans 15 residues. In DNA, the CDR3 is TGTGCCAGCAGCGGAGGACACCTAAGCTCCTACGAGCAGTACTTC. This encodes CASSGGHLSSYEQYF.

This clone occurred a few times. V and J are TRBV6-5 and TRBJ1-5; 8 nucleotides agree with TRBD1. Germline trimming cut 7 bases from V and 6 bases from J; bases unmatched to any gene: 8. CDR1 MNHEY and CDR2 SVGAGI come from the germline V gene. The CDR3 length is 14 residues. CDR3 sequence: CASKPTGEAQPQHF. CDR3 bases: TGTGCCAGCAAACCGACAGGGGAAGCTCAGCCCCAGCATTTT.

This chain links TRBV9 with TRBJ2-5, with TRBD2 matching over 8 bases. The CDR3 contains 15 residues. V dropped 4 bases and J dropped 6; count of bases not matched to a gene: 11. Germline loops: CDR1 SGDLS, CDR2 YYNGEE. CDR3 region: CASSPRGSGEKTQYF. In DNA, the CDR3 is TGTGCCAGCAGCCCCCGGGGTAGCGGGGAGAAGACCCAGTACTTC.

V usage is TRBV25-1 and J usage is TRBJ2-1, with a weak D call TRBD1 (5 bases). CDR1 is MGHDK and CDR2 is SYGVNS in the germline V gene. CDR3 size: 11 residues. The germline V and J ends were trimmed by 4 bases and 7 bases, with 5 bases remaining between them. Here the CDR3 DNA reads TGTGCCAGCAGTGCAGGGAATGAGCAGTTCTTC. This codes for CASSAGNEQFF.

This clone showed up just once. V usage is TRBV25-1 and J usage is TRBJ2-7; D not resolved. CDR3 length: 14 amino acids. The V end lost 2 bases, the J end lost 5 bases, and 13 bases lay between the germline ends. Germline V lookup: CDR1 MGHDK, CDR2 SYGVNS. The CDR3 loop is CASSEGYMLDEQYF. The CDR3 nucleotides are TGTGCCAGCAGTGAAGGTTACATGCTGGACGAGCAGTACTTC.